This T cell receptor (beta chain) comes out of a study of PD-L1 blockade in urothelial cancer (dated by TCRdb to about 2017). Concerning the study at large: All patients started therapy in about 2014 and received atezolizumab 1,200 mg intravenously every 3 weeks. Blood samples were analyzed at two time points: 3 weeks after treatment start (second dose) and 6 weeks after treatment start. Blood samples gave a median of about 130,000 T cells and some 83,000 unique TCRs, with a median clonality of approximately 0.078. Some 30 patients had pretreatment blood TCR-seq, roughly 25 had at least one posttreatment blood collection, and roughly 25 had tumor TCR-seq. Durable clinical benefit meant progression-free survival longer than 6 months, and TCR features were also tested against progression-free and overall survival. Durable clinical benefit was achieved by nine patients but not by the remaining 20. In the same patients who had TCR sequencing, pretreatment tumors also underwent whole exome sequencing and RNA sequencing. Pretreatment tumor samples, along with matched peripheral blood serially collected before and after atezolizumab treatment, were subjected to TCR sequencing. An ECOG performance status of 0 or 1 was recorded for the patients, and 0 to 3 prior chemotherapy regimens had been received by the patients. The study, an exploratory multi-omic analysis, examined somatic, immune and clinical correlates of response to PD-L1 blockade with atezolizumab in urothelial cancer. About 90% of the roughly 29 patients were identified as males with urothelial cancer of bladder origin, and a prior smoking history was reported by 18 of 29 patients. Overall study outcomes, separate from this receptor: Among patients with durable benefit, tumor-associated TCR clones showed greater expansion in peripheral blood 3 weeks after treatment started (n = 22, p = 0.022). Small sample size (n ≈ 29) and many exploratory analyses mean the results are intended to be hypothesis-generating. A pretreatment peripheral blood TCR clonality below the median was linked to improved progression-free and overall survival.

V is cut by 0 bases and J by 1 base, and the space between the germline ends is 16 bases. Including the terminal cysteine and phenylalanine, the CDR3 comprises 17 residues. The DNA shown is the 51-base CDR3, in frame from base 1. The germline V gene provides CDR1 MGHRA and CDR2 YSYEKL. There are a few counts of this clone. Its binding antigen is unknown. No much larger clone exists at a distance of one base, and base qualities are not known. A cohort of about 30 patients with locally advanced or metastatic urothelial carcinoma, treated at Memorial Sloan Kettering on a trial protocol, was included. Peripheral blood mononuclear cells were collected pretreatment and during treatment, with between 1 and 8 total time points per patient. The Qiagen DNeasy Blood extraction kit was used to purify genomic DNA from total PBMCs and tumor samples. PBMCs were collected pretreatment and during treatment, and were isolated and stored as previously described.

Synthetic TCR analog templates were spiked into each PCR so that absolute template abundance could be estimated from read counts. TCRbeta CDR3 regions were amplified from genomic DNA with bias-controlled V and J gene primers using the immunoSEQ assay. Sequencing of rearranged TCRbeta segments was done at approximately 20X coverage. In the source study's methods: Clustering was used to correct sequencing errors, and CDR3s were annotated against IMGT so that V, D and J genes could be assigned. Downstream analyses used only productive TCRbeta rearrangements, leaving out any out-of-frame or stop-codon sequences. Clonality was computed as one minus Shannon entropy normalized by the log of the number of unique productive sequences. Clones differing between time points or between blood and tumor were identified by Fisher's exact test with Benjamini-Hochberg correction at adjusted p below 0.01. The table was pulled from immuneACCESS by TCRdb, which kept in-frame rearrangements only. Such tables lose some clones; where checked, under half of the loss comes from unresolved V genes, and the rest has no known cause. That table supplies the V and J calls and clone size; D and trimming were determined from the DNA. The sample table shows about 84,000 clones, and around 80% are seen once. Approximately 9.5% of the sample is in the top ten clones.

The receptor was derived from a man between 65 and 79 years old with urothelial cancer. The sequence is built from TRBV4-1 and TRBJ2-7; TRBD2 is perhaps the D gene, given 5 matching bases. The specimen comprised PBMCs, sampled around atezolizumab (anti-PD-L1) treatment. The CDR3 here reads CASSQEGASGESYEQYF. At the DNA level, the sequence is TGCGCCAGCAGCCAAGAGGGAGCTTCCGGGGAGTCCTACGAGCAGTACTTC.